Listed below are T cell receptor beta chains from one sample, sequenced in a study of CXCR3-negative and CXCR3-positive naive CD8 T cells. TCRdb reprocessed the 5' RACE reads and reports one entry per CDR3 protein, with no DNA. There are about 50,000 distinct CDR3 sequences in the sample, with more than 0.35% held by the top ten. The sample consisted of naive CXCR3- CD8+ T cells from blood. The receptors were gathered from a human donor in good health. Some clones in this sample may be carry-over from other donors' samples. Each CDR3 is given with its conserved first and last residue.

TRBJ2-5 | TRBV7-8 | CASSSYQDVQETQYF
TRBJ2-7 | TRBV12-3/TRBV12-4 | CASSIGVEGRGSYEQYF
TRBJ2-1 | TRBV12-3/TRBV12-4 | CASSRGGIESYNEQFF
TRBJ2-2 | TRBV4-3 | CASSQDRAVGELFF
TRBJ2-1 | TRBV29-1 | CSVVSVALSNEQFF
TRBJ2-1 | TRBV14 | CASSFGLSSYNEQFF
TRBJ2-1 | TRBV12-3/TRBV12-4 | CASSLAGAGSYNEQFF
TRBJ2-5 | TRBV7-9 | CASSLTVQETQYF
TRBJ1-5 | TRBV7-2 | CASSLFTLASNQPQHF
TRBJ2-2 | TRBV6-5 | CASSHFAGELFF
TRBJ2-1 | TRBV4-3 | CASSQGSGGASNEQFF
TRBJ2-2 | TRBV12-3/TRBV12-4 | CASSFVGNTGELFF
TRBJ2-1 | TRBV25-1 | CASRPGLSYNEQFF
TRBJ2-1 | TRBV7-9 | CASSYGLAGLFF
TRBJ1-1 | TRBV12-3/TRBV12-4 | CASGFSMNTEAFF
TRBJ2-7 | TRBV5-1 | CASSLGQGAAAYEQYF
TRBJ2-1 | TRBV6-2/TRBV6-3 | CASRTSGGFTYNEQFF
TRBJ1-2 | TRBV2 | CASWDPDVFTNYGYTF
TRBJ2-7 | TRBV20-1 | CSARDVAGGLLSYEQYF
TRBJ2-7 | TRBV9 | CASSVAGDNYEQYF
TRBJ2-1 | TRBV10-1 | CASSSLGQLGGSYNEQLF
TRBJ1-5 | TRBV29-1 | CSVEFPGPRGQPQHF
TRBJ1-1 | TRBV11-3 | CASSSRRAAVHTEAFF
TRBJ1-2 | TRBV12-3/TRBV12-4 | CASTGLHGYTF
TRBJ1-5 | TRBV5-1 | CASSLYSNQPQHF
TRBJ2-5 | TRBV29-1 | CSVQDGSIQETQYF
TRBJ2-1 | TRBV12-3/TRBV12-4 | CASSQTSGLQNEQFF
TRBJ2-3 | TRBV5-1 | CASKDGASTDTQYF
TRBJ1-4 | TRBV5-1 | CASSLDVGATNEKLFF
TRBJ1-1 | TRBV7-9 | CASSLRGQTGSMNTEAFF
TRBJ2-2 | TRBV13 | CASSLYTEGTGELFF
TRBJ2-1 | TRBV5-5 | CASSSMLSGYNEQFF
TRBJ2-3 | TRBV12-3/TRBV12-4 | CASSPMRGGAIPDTQYF
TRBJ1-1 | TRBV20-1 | CSARPRGDTEAFF
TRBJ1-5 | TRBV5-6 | CASSRTAGPQHF
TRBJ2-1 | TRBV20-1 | CSAPLSGTGDLDEQFF
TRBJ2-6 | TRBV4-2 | CASSQEGASSGANVLTF
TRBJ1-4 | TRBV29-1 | CSVDAGIATNEKLFF
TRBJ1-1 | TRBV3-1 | CASSHASGGNAEAFF
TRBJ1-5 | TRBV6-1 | CASRGTQPQHF
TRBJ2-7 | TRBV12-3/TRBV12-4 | CASTSGLQGVYEQYF
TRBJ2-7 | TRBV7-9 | CASSWQLSYEQYF
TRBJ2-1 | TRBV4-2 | CASSQLNGGAGSYNEQFF